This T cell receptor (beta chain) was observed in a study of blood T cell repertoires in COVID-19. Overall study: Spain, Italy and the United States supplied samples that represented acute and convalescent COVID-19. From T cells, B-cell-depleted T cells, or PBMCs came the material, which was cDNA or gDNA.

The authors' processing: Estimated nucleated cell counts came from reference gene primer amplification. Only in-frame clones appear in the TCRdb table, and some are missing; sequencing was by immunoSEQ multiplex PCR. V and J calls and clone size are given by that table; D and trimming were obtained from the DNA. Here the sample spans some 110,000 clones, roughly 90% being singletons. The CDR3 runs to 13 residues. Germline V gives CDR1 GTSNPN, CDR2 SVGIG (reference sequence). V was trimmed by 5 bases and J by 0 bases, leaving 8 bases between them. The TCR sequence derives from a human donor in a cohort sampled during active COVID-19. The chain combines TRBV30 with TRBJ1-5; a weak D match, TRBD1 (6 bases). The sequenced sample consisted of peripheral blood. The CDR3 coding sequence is TGTGCCTGGGCAGGGGATAGCAATCAGCCCCAGCATTTT. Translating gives CAWAGDSNQPQHF.